This T cell receptor (beta chain) is drawn from a study of shared clonotypes between healthy human individuals. Study results and caveats: Larger estimated richness was generally recorded for naive subsets relative to memory subsets.

About this clone: Its target is not known.

The germline V gene has CDR1 SGHTA and CDR2 FQGNSA. There are 15 residues in the CDR3. J lost 8 bases, V lost 6 bases, and 13 bases had no gene match. The assay was immunoSEQ multiplex PCR, and TCRdb's table has in-frame clones only and misses some. Of over a million clones listed, approximately 96% are singletons. This chain joins TRBV7-2 and TRBJ2-3; TRBD2 matches at 8 bases. What was sequenced was naive CD4+ T cells sorted from blood. Subset reported: CD45RA+ positively selected. The clonotype comes from a man aged 30-40 years in good health. DNA of the CDR3: TGTGCCAGCAGATCGGGGGGGAGTACTCGGGGTACGCAGTATTTT. Translated, it gives CASRSGGSTRGTQYF.